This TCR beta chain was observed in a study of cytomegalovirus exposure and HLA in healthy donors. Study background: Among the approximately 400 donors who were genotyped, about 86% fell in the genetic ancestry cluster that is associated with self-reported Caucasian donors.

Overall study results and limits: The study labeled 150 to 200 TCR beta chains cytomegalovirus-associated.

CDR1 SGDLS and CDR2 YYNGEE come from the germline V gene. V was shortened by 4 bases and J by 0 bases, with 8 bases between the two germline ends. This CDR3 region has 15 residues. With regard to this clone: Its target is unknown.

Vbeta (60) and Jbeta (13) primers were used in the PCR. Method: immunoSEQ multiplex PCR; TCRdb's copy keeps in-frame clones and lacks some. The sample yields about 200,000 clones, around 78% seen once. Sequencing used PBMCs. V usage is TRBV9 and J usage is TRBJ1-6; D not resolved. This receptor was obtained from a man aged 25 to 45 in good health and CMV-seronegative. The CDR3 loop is CASSTTASYNSPLHF. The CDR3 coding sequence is TGTGCCAGCAGCACTACCGCCTCCTATAATTCACCCCTCCACTTT.